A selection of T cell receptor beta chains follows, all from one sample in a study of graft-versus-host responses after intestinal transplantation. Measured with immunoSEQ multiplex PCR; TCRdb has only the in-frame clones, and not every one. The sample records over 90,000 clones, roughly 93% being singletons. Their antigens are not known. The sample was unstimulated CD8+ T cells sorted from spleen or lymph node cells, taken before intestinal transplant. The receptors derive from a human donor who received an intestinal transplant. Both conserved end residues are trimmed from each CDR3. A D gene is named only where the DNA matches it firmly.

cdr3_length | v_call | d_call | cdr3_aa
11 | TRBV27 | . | ASSLQGSYEQY
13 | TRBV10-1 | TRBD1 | ASSGSRGGSETQY
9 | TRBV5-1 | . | ASSLGTEAF
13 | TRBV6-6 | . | ASSYPGEGYNEQF
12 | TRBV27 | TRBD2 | ASSPGLLSYEQY
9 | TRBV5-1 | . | ASKQDYEQY
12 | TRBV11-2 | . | ASSSGTDYNEQF
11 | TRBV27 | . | ASSLLVGTEAF
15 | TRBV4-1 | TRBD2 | ASSQNPSGGPWDTQY
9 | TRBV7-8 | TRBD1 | VTGQSYEQY
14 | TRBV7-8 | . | ASSLYEARRPYEQY
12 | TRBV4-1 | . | ASSPQDSNEKLF
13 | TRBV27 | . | ASSLQGWGTDTQY
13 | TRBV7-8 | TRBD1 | ASSLEGQGIDTQY